The clone carrying this T cell receptor beta chain was picked up a small number of times. For the second PCR, which ran for about 7 to 11 cycles, a sample-barcoded 5' primer and a J-beta primer mix were used. Every single cDNA molecule received a tag from a template-switch adaptor with 12 random nucleotides. TCRdb used MiXCR to reprocess the 5' RACE reads, holding one entry per CDR3 protein. This sample carries some 800,000 distinct CDR3 sequences, around 45% of them seen once, and the ten largest clones take approximately 20%. Whenever a sample was processed, at least 7 million PBMCs were isolated. The sample belongs to a study of blood T cells in healthy people across ages. This sequence originates from a man aged 55 to 70 in good health. Sequenced material: blood.

CDR3 sequence: CASSQAGNAGDTQYF. The CDR3 coding sequence is TGCGCCAGCAGCCAAGCGGGGAATGCGGGAGATACGCAGTATTTT. This chain joins TRBV4-1 and TRBJ2-3; D perhaps matches TRBD2 (5 bases). The V end was cut by 1 base, the J end by 5 bases, with 13 bases between. The CDR3 has 15 amino acids. CDR1 is MGHRA, CDR2 YSYEKL, per germline.